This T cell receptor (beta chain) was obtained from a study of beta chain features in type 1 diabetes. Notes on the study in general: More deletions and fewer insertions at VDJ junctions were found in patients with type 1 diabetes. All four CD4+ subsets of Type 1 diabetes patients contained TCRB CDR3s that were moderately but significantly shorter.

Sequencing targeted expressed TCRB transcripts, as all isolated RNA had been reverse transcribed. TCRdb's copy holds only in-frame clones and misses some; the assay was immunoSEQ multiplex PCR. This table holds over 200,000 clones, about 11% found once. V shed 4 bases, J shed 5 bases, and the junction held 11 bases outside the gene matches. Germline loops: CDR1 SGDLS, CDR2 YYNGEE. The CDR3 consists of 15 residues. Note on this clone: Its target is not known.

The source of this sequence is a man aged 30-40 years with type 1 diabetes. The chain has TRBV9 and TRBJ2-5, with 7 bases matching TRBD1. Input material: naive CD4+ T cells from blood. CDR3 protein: CASSPGPTGVETQYF. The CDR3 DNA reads TGTGCCAGCAGCCCCGGGCCAACAGGGGTGGAGACCCAGTACTTC.